This T cell receptor beta chain appears in the sequencing data of a study of human T cells and chemical hapten exposure. Study-wide results and limits: TCRs above 1 in 1000 frequency stayed constant with DPC sensitization.

J lost 4 bases, V lost 6 bases, and 9 bases had no gene match. CDR1 DFQATT and CDR2 SNEGSKA come from the germline V gene (reference sequence). The CDR3 has 16 amino acids. TCRdb called the RACE reads again in MiXCR, with one record for every CDR3 protein. The sample lists 100,000 or so distinct CDR3 sequences, roughly 11% occurring once. Time point indicated: patch test 1, 2 weeks after DPC sensitization. The treatment here: therapeutic diphenylcyclopropenone sensitization with weekly scalp DPC. As regards this clonotype: The antigen is undetermined.

The genes are TRBV20-1 and TRBJ2-3; 14 positions match TRBD2. The receptor's source is a woman between 40 and 55 years old with alopecia areata. Some clones in this sample may be carry-over from other donors' samples. The sequenced sample was whole blood, obtained in connection with sensitization to the hapten diphenylcyclopropenone (DPC). The CDR3 protein is CSATRLAGGRADTQYF. DNA for the CDR3: TGCAGTGCAACCCGACTAGCGGGGGGGCGTGCAGATACGCAGTATTTT.